This T cell receptor (beta chain) appears in the sequencing data of a study of blood T cells in healthy people across ages (dated by TCRdb to the mid-2010s). Broadly, across the study: In model experiments, roughly one uniquely barcoded TCR beta cDNA molecule per two T cells was captured by template switching. Four age groups were formed from the donors: young (average around 15 years), middle-aged (approximately 39), aged (62) and long-lived (approximately 80). Two additional independent replicas of 1 million unique cDNA reads from the same blood draw were analyzed for two donors (one aged 18 to 30 and one aged 80 or older). To track age-related changes in TCR beta repertoire diversity, the study relied on deep sequencing normalized with unique cDNA molecular identifiers. The investigation overall reported the following: Donor CMV infection status was unknown, potentially confounding age-related changes in expanded clonotypes. Because profiling used bulk unsorted PBMCs, naive and antigen-experienced compartments could not be compared conclusively. Compared with the aged group, more naive CD4+ T cells, fewer expanded clones and increased TCR diversity were shown by the long-lived group, suggesting age selection. Estimates of total diversity based on one million sequenced T cells were considered lower bounds and underestimates. The percentage of naive T cells measured by flow cytometry correlated strongly with observed TCR beta diversity. As age increased, observed TCR beta diversity per million T cells dropped in a roughly linear way, and a significant reduction was already evident by age 40.

Taken from the germline V gene, the CDR1 and CDR2 loops are KGHSH and LQKENI. Taken from cysteine to phenylalanine, the CDR3 has 14 residues. Only the CDR3 DNA stays, 42 bases, in frame from base 1. This clonotype appeared many times. Its antigen is still unknown. The junction and the germline gene differ at one end; a read error may be behind it. Receptor amplification or capture employed 5' RACE. The sequencing machine was an Illumina HiSeq 2500. A second PCR of roughly 6 to 12 cycles was run with a J-beta primer mix and a sample-barcoded 5' primer. A unique molecular identifier was introduced onto each TCR beta cDNA molecule by a template-switch 5' adaptor carrying 12 random nucleotides. Each sample yielded at least 3 million CDR3-containing paired-end reads. First-strand cDNA was synthesized from all RNA with the Mint cDNA synthesis kit, primed by a TRBC-specific oligonucleotide. After uracil-DNA glycosylase treatment, a first 18-cycle PCR used universal primers M1SS and BC2_uni_R on all cDNA. On the authors' methods: For normalization, 1 million high-quality reads, each with a distinct molecular identifier, were randomly selected from each sample. Reads with shared molecular identifiers were discarded instead of being binned into consensus sequences. MiTCR, run with a Q25 quality threshold and the strictest error-elimination algorithm, handled CDR3 identification, clonotype clustering and error correction. A nonparametric unseen species model with Euler transformation was used to estimate lower-bound total TCR beta diversity. TCRdb passed the public sequencing reads through fastp at Q25 and MiXCR, retaining productive beta sequences. Entries are consolidated by CDR3 protein sequence, retaining the most common genes and DNA. For this entry, the V and J calls and clone size follow TCRdb and not the study's own pipeline. Here the sample has more than 750,000 distinct CDR3 sequences; 25% to 30% occur a single time. Clones ranked in the top ten supply roughly 10% of the sample.

Donors were 39 systemically healthy Caucasian individuals from Russia aged roughly 6 to 90 years. Each donor gave about 9.7 milliliters of peripheral blood, drawn into EDTA-treated Vacutainer tubes. Ficoll-Paque density-gradient centrifugation was used to isolate PBMCs, with at least 6 million obtained per sample. Total RNA, at least 5 micrograms per sample, was extracted from PBMCs with Trizol reagent. The percentages of naive CD45RAhigh/CD27high T cells were determined by flow cytometry on a PBMC aliquot from every donor. The same sample was also studied in work on T cells of mothers and their children. The second paper states: Nine systemically healthy Caucasian individuals served as donors, namely three mothers together with their six children. cDNA synthesis consumed the entire amount of extracted RNA, loaded at approximately 1.6 ug RNA in each 15 ul reaction. Sample barcodes and 2-4 random nucleotides were added via the M1S primer in the second PCR. Each mother yielded over 9.5 million TCR beta CDR3 reads and each child 2.5 million to 3 million reads. Thymic selection shapes the output of TCR recombination in a similar way in related and unrelated pairs, and inherited differences have a minor effect. Normalized repertoire overlap in related mother-child pairs was always slightly higher than in unrelated mother-child pairs, but the difference was never significant. Persistent microchimeric T cell clones were not detected, at a sensitivity of about 99 clones per million clonotypes. The study used deep NGS to compare TCR beta repertoires of mothers and children, seeking features distinguishing related mother-child pairs from unrelated individuals. Mothers averaged about 40 +/- 4 years of age and children averaged about 10 +/- 4 years. After adapter ligation was performed with NEBNext reagents, the libraries were sequenced on an Illumina HiSeq 2000 with 100+100 nt paired-end reads. To prevent cross-contamination, the mother and child libraries were prepared one month apart and sequenced in separate runs. For each donor, between about 500,000 and 2,200,000 distinct TCR beta clonotypes were identified. Naive TCR beta clonotypes were estimated from low-frequency clonotypes matched to each donor's FACS-determined naive share, without sorting.

The sequence was obtained from a woman aged 40 to 50 in good health. The chain joins TRBV18 to TRBJ2-7; TRBD1 agrees with 8 junctional bases. Sequencing was done on a sample of blood. For the CDR3, the sequence is CASSPGQGFYEQYF. The nucleotide sequence is given as TGCGCCAGCAGCCCCGGACAGGGTTTCTACGAGCAGTACTTC.